These 19 T cell receptor beta chains came from one sample sequenced in a study of blood T cell repertoires in COVID-19. Libraries were prepared by immunoSEQ multiplex PCR; TCRdb keeps only in-frame clonotypes and omits some of them. The sample consists of approximately 250,000 clones, about 86% of them appearing once. The sequencing sample was made of peripheral blood. These receptors all stem from an older woman with COVID-19, enrolled during active disease.

The V and J genes are TRBV7-3 and TRBJ2-3; 10 nucleotides agree with TRBD2. Germline V lookup: CDR1 SGHTA, CDR2 FQGTGA. CDR3 size: 15 residues. With V trimmed by 4 bases and J by 1 base, 2 bases remained unmatched. The CDR3 protein is CASSSSGGGTDTQYF. CDR3 in DNA: TGTGCCAGCAGCTCTAGCGGGGGTGGCACAGATACGCAGTATTTT.

This clone occurred a few times. The chain joins TRBV7-9 to TRBJ2-3; no clear D. CDR1 is SEHNR and CDR2 is FQNEAQ in the germline V gene (reference sequence). This CDR3 spans 12 amino acids. The ends were cut back, 3 bases at V and 5 bases at J, with 6 bases in the middle. The CDR3 DNA is TGTGCCAGCAGCTTTTCAGGAGATACGCAGTATTTT. It specifies CASSFSGDTQYF. The full variable domain, its missing parts supplied by reference TRBV7-9 and TRBJ2-3, is DTGVSQNPRHKITKRGQNVTFRCDPISEHNRLYWYRQTLGQGPEFLTYFQNEAQLEKSRLLSDRFSAERPKGSFSTLEIQRTEQGDSAMYLCASSFSGDTQYFGPGTRLTVL.

The chain joins TRBV6-5 to TRBJ2-2; 9 bases match TRBD1. The V segment lost 4 bases and the J segment 6 bases; nucleotides outside the gene matches: 3. Germline CDR1 MNHEY, CDR2 SVGAGI. This CDR3 has 14 amino acids. The CDR3 reads CASSWGQGAGELFF. Written as DNA, the CDR3 is TGTGCCAGCAGTTGGGGACAGGGTGCCGGGGAGCTGTTTTTT.

The rearrangement uses TRBV27 and TRBJ1-2; D not resolved. Trimming stripped 4 bases from V and 2 bases from J, with 8 bases between. The CDR3 consists of 13 residues. Germline CDR1 is MNHEY and CDR2 is SMNVEV (reference sequence). The CDR3 bases are TGTGCCAGCAGTTCCCGAGGAAACTATGGCTACACCTTC. Translation: CASSSRGNYGYTF.

The chain combines TRBV19 with TRBJ1-5; D is undetermined. Germline CDR1 LNHDA, CDR2 SQIVND (reference sequence). Deletions cut 6 bases from V and 6 bases from J, with 12 bases between. This CDR3 has 13 residues. DNA of the CDR3: TGTGCCAGTAGCCCGGTATCCTTTCAGCCCCAGCATTTT. Residues: CASSPVSFQPQHF.

This clone was seen just once. The gene calls are TRBV10-3 and TRBJ1-1, with TRBD1 matching over 8 bases. The CDR3 loop spans 12 amino acids. The ends lost 11 bases at V and 4 bases at J; junction bases unmatched: 6. In germline, CDR1 is ENHRY, CDR2 SYGVKD. The CDR3: CAGGDRLTEAFF. The CDR3, as DNA: TGTGCCGGGGGGGACAGGCTCACTGAAGCTTTCTTT.

The chain couples TRBV20-1 to TRBJ1-2, with 8 bases identical to TRBD1. V lost 3 bases, J lost 6 bases, and 6 bases stayed unmatched. Germline lookup yields CDR1 DFQATT and CDR2 SNEGSKA (reference sequence). The CDR3 extends over 13 amino acids. CDR3 residues: CSASRQGADGYTF. In DNA, the CDR3 is TGCAGTGCTAGTCGGCAGGGGGCAGATGGCTACACCTTC.

The genes are TRBV24-1 and TRBJ2-2; 10 bases map to TRBD1. This CDR3 has 15 amino acids. The V and J ends lost 4 bases and 5 bases, in that order; junction bases with no gene match: 3. Germline assignment: CDR1 KGHDR and CDR2 SFDVKD. The CDR3, as DNA: TGTGCCACCAGTGACGACAGGGGGCTGACCGGGGAGCTGTTTTTT. Residues: CATSDDRGLTGELFF.

This chain connects TRBV2 to TRBJ2-3; 11 bases are a match to TRBD2. The CDR3 totals 15 residues. Germline V gene data show CDR1 as SNHLY and CDR2 as FYNNEI. V lost 6 bases, J lost 2 bases, and 4 bases stayed unmatched. This CDR3 reads CASRETSGVTDTQYF. Here the CDR3 DNA reads TGTGCCAGCAGAGAGACTAGCGGGGTCACAGATACGCAGTATTTT.

The J gene is TRBJ2-2, the V gene TRBV5-1, with 8 bases fitting TRBD2. Germline V lookup: CDR1 SGHRS, CDR2 YFSETQ. V shed 2 bases and J 2 bases; nucleotides not matched to a gene: 5. The CDR3 is 16 amino acids. As DNA, the CDR3 is TGCGCCAGCAGCTTAACGGCGGGGGGAAACACCGGGGAGCTGTTTTTT. This codes for CASSLTAGGNTGELFF.

This clone was seen only once. In the same sample, other DNA sequences code for this CDR3. The chain uses TRBV29-1 and TRBJ1-1; tentative D call: TRBD1 (5 bases). Germline CDR1 reads SQVTM; CDR2 reads ANQGSEA. V gave up 6 bases and J gave up 3 bases, with 8 bases separating them. This CDR3 comprises 11 residues. CDR3 sequence: CSVTVYTEAFF. The CDR3 coding sequence is TGCAGCGTGACAGTATACACTGAAGCTTTCTTT.

This sequence joins TRBV7-2 and TRBJ2-7; TRBD2 agrees at 9 bases. Germline CDR1 and CDR2: SGHTA and FQGNSA. This CDR3 is 16 amino acids long. With 0 bases clipped from V and 2 bases from J, the junction kept 5 bases outside the gene matches. The CDR3 DNA follows: TGTGCCAGCAGCTTAGCGAGCGGGGGGTCACCCTACGAGCAGTACTTC. It translates to CASSLASGGSPYEQYF. Full variable domain (rest looked up from reference TRBV7-2 and TRBJ2-7): GAGVSQSPSNKVTEKGKDVELRCDPISGHTALYWYRQSLGQGLEFLIYFQGNSAPDKSGLPSDRFSAERTGGSVSTLTIQRTQQEDSAVYLCASSLASGGSPYEQYFGPGTRLTVT.

V is TRBV2 and J is TRBJ1-5, with a weak D call TRBD1 (6 bases). V lost 8 bases, J lost 6 bases, and 14 bases lay in between. The CDR3 runs 13 residues. Germline loops: CDR1 SNHLY, CDR2 FYNNEI. Here the CDR3 DNA reads TGTGCCAGCGCACCAGGGGCCCTTCAGCCCCAGCATTTT. Its protein product is CASAPGALQPQHF. Looking up the rest from reference TRBV2 and TRBJ1-5 gives the full variable domain: EPEVTQTPSHQVTQMGQEVILRCVPISNHLYFYWYRQILGQKVEFLVSFYNNEISEKSEIFDDQFSVERPDGSNFTLKIRSTKLEDSAMYFCASAPGALQPQHFGDGTRLSIL.

This chain joins TRBV9 and TRBJ1-2; D not certain. Germline loops: CDR1 SGDLS, CDR2 YYNGEE. Deletions cut 2 bases from V and 2 bases from J, with 4 bases between. The CDR3 sequence is 12 residues long. CDR3 sequence reads: CASSVENYGYTF. CDR3 nucleotides: TGTGCCAGCAGCGTGGAGAACTATGGCTACACCTTC.

This chain connects TRBV7-2 to TRBJ1-5, with TRBD1 matching 7 bases. V gave up 4 bases and J gave up 7 bases; unmatched junction bases: 7. CDR3 length: 14 amino acids. Germline CDR1 is SGHTA and CDR2 is FQGNSA. In DNA, the CDR3 is TGTGCCAGCAGCTGGGACAGAAATGGCCAGCCCCAGCATTTT. Translation: CASSWDRNGQPQHF.

This clone was counted between two and nine times. The CDR3 loop is CASSFDSGGPYEQYF. The CDR3 DNA reads as TGTGCCAGCAGCTTCGATAGCGGGGGACCTTACGAGCAGTACTTC. V gene TRBV5-4 combines with J gene TRBJ2-7; 9 nucleotides match TRBD2. Trimming cost V 2 bases and J 4 bases; bases outside gene matches: 7. Germline CDR1 reads SGHNT; CDR2 reads YYREEE (reference sequence). The CDR3 spans 15 residues.

DNA for the CDR3: TGTGCCAGCAGCCATTATGAGGGGGGGGGTACGCAGTATTTT. It yields the protein CASSHYEGGGTQYF. The gene calls are TRBV3-1 (or the pseudogene TRBV3-2) and TRBJ2-3; TRBD2 is a possible D gene (7 bases). Germline V lookup: CDR1 LGHDT, CDR2 YNNKEL (reference sequence). The CDR3 contains 14 residues. V lost 3 bases to trimming and J lost 8 bases, with 15 bases between them.

This chain connects TRBV5-1 to TRBJ1-6; 7 nucleotides line up with TRBD1. There are 17 residues in the CDR3. Unmatched junction bases numbered 7, after V lost 4 bases and J lost 0 bases. Germline V gene lookup returns CDR1 SGHRS and CDR2 YFSETQ. The CDR3 bases are TGCGCCAGCAGCCCATCGACAGGGAGCTCCTATAATTCACCCCTCCACTTT. Its protein is CASSPSTGSSYNSPLHF.

The chain joins TRBV6-2 or TRBV6-3 to TRBJ2-5; 8 nucleotides line up with TRBD2. The germline gives CDR1 MNHEY, CDR2 SVGEGT. The ends lost 6 bases at V and 1 base at J; junction bases unmatched: 4. This CDR3 has 14 residues. The CDR3 nucleotides are TGTGCCAGCAGCCGCGGGGGGACCCAAGAGACCCAGTACTTC. Translation gives CASSRGGTQETQYF.